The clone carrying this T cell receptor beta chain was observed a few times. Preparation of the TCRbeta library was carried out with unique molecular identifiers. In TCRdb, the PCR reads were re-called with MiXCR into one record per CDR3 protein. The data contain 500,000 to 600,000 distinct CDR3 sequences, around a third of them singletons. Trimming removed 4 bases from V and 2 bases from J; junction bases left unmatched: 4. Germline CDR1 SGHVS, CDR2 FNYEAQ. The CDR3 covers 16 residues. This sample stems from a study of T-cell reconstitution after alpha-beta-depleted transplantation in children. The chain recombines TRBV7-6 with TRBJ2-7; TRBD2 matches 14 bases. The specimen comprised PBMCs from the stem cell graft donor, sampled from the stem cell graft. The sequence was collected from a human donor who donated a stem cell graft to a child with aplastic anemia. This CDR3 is CASSWGLAGETYEQYF. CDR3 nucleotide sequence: TGTGCCAGCAGCTGGGGACTAGCGGGAGAGACCTACGAGCAGTACTTC.